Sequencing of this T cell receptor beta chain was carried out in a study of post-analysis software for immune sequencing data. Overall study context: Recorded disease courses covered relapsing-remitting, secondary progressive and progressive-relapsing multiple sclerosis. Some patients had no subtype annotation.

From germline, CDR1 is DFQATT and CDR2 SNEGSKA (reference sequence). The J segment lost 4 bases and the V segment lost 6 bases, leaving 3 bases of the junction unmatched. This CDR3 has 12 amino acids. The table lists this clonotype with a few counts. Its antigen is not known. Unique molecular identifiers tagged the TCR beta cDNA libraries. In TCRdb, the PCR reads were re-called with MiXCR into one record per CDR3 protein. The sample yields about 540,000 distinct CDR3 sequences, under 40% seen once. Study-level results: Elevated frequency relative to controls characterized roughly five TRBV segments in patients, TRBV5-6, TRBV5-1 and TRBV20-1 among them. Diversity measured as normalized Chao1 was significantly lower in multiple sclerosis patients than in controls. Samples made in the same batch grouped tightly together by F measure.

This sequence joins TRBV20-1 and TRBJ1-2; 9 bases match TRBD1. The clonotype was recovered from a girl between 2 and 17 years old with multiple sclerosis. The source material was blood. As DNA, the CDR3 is TGCAGTGCGCGGACAGGGGTCTATGGCTACACCTTC. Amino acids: CSARTGVYGYTF.